The rows below give T cell receptor beta chains drawn from one sample of a study of identifying expanded T cells in peripheral blood. Profiling relied on immunoSEQ multiplex PCR, and the TCRdb table lists in-frame clones only, not all of them. The sample lists around 100,000 clones, over 80% seen once, with just over 5.5% in the top ten. Source material: blood. These receptors all stem from a person between 18 and 75 years old in good health. CDR3s leave out the opening cysteine and the closing phenylalanine or tryptophan. Each record gives: V gene, CDR3 protein.

V gene: TRBV7-8
CDR3 protein: ASSSSGGGTQY

V gene: TRBV6-6
CDR3 protein: ASSQTGRGTEAF

V gene: TRBV30
CDR3 protein: AWSTPTGVGNTIY

V gene: TRBV6-5
CDR3 protein: ASSTWTGYSPLH

V gene: TRBV11-2
CDR3 protein: ASSLVADYGYT

V gene: TRBV19
CDR3 protein: ASRGGLAGGRNTDTQY

V gene: TRBV30
CDR3 protein: AWGQGRRAF

V gene: TRBV2
CDR3 protein: ATARQGMMNTEAF

V gene: TRBV7-3
CDR3 protein: ASSLRLGNTEAF

V gene: TRBV2
CDR3 protein: ASSEERASYNEQF

V gene: TRBV19
CDR3 protein: ASTLAGTGELF

V gene: TRBV4-2
CDR3 protein: ASSQDWVLNYGYT

V gene: TRBV9
CDR3 protein: ASSIGQGVSGNTIY

V gene: TRBV4-1
CDR3 protein: ASSRLAGNTDTQY

V gene: TRBV6-4
CDR3 protein: ASRAGMNTEAF

V gene: TRBV4-3
CDR3 protein: ASSQEQFGLSTDTQY

V gene: TRBV19
CDR3 protein: ASSIGGNGYT

V gene: TRBV5-1
CDR3 protein: ASSLIVGGSTGYT

V gene: TRBV6-4
CDR3 protein: ASSLLVNTEAF

V gene: TRBV2
CDR3 protein: ASRERDRARDTQY

V gene: TRBV5-4
CDR3 protein: ASSSRGGPGTDTQY

V gene: TRBV18
CDR3 protein: ASSLFPQGEDYGYT

V gene: TRBV5-1
CDR3 protein: ASSLGETRLNEQF

V gene: TRBV19
CDR3 protein: ASSMGQEETQY

V gene: TRBV5-1
CDR3 protein: ASSLGLSGGEETQY

V gene: TRBV19
CDR3 protein: ASRNRDHDYGYT

V gene: TRBV18
CDR3 protein: ASSQMGQGPLGYT

V gene: TRBV5-6
CDR3 protein: ASSFTGTEAF

V gene: TRBV11-3
CDR3 protein: ASSTDRAYGYT

V gene: TRBV27
CDR3 protein: ASSLYVRQGLRGYT

V gene: TRBV25-1
CDR3 protein: ASSDRSHQETQY

V gene: TRBV19
CDR3 protein: ASSMHGGGSTSHNEQF

V gene: TRBV11-2
CDR3 protein: ASTWKPGLNYEQY

V gene: TRBV5-1
CDR3 protein: ASSWGTGRTAMNTEAF

V gene: TRBV7-9
CDR3 protein: ASSMDRDNQPQH

V gene: TRBV7-8
CDR3 protein: ASSLDQGAAGNTIY

V gene: TRBV2
CDR3 protein: ASSLDRLNTEAF

V gene: TRBV11-1
CDR3 protein: ASSFVRNTEAF

V gene: TRBV5-4
CDR3 protein: ASRSTGLNTEAF

V gene: TRBV5-4
CDR3 protein: ASSLSQGANHEQF